The clone carrying this T cell receptor beta chain was seen just once. The antigen is not known. This sample is drawn from a study of Ad26.COV2.S vaccination and SARS-CoV-2 variants. Overall study: Into the muscle, Ad26.COV2.S was dosed once or twice, 56 days apart. Study-wide results and caveats: Substantial breadth was reported for post-vaccination spike-specific CD8+ and CD4+ T cells. Possibly, TCR breadth and depth analyses underestimated total T cell responses.

Clones were sequenced by immunoSEQ multiplex PCR, and TCRdb holds only the in-frame ones, with some missing. The sample lists around 300,000 clones, 75% to 90% occurring once. The CDR3 extends over 15 amino acids. V lost 5 bases and J lost 0, with 9 bases in between. Germline CDR1 is SGHNT and CDR2 is YYREEE (reference sequence). The sample's treatment: about 20 received Ad26.COV2.S at low or high dose, single or two shots; 5 received placebo; per-sample allocation not given. Specimens were obtained on day 63 following the first vaccine or placebo injection. An 18-55-year-old adult in Boston served as donor.

This TCR came from a person between 18 and 65 years old who received the Ad26.COV2.S COVID-19 vaccine or a placebo. The sequenced sample was peripheral blood, obtained in a trial of Ad26.COV2.S vaccine versus placebo. V and J are TRBV5-4 and TRBJ1-6; D unclear. CDR3 sequence: CASRVGSSYNSPLHF. CDR3 coding DNA: TGTGCCAGCAGGGTGGGGAGCTCCTATAATTCACCCCTCCACTTT.